Listed below are T cell receptor beta chains from one sample, sequenced in a study of technical replicates of blood from a few donors. The table came from immunoSEQ multiplex PCR; TCRdb's copy has only in-frame clones and leaves some out. This table holds more than 65,000 clones, approximately 92% found once. Sequencing used T cells isolated from PBMCs. All receptors come from a human donor in good health. Each CDR3 is given with its conserved first and last residue. The order of the fields is J gene, clone size, D gene, V gene, CDR3 DNA, CDR3 protein. D genes are given only for firm matches. The listing skips clone size in some rows; elsewhere it reads once, few, many or a size class.

>TRBJ2-2|NA|NA|TRBV28
TGTGCCAGCAGTCCAGGCACCGGGGAGCTGTTTTTT
CASSPGTGELFF
>TRBJ2-7|NA|NA|TRBV5-1
TGCGCCAGCAGCTTGGTATCGGGGCGGGACCGCTCCTACGAGCAGTACTTC
CASSLVSGRDRSYEQYF
>TRBJ1-4|once|NA|TRBV11-2
TGTGCCAGCAGTGGGTGGGGCTTTGCAACTAATGAAAAACTGTTTTTT
CASSGWGFATNEKLFF
>TRBJ2-2|NA|NA|TRBV5-1
TGCGCCAGCAGCTCTAGTTTGTCCGGGGAGCTGTTTTTT
CASSSSLSGELFF
>TRBJ1-2|NA|NA|TRBV7-8
TGTGCCAGCAGCTTAGGGATGACAGGTTCCTATGGCTACACCTTC
CASSLGMTGSYGYTF
>TRBJ1-2|many|NA|TRBV5-4
TGTGCCAGCAGCATTTACGGCTTGGACAGTTCGTTCTATGGCTACACCTTC
CASSIYGLDSSFYGYTF
>TRBJ2-3|NA|TRBD1|TRBV28
TGTGCCAGCAGTTGGGACAGGGGGCGCACAGATACGCAGTATTTT
CASSWDRGRTDTQYF
>TRBJ1-5|once|NA|TRBV7-2
TGTGCCAGCAGCTTAGATGGAGGGGTTACTCAGCCCCAGCATTTT
CASSLDGGVTQPQHF
>TRBJ1-4|NA|NA|TRBV27
TGTGCCAGCAGTGGTGCAGGTGCTAATGAAAAACTGTTTTTT
CASSGAGANEKLFF
>TRBJ1-1|NA|TRBD1|TRBV4-1
TGCGCCAGCAGCCAGCGGACAGGGGTAAACACTGAAGCTTTCTTT
CASSQRTGVNTEAFF
>TRBJ2-7|NA|TRBD2|TRBV7-2
TGTGCCAGCAGCTTAGAAGGCGGGAGGGAGGGCGAGCAGTACTTC
CASSLEGGREGEQYF
>TRBJ2-1|NA|TRBD2|TRBV9
TGTGCCAGCAGCGTAGGGGCGGGAGGCCCCAATGAGCAGTTCTTC
CASSVGAGGPNEQFF
>TRBJ2-1|NA|TRBD2|TRBV6-5
TGTGCCAGCAGTTACTCTAGCGGGAGATTGAATGAGCAGTTCTTC
CASSYSSGRLNEQFF
>TRBJ2-4|NA|TRBD2|TRBV29-1
TGCAGTGCACTAGGGCGGGAGGGTGACATTCAGTACTTC
CSALGREGDIQYF
>TRBJ2-3|NA|TRBD2|TRBV30
TGTGCCTGTAACTGGGGGGCTAGCGGGAATGGGGCAGATACGCAGTATTTT
CACNWGASGNGADTQYF
>TRBJ1-1|once|NA|TRBV6-1
TGTGCCAGCAGTGAATTTCGAGCTTTCTTT
CASSEFRAFF
>TRBJ1-2|NA|NA|TRBV9
TGTGCCAGCAGCGTAATGGACACCACTAACTATGGCTACACCTTC
CASSVMDTTNYGYTF
>TRBJ1-1|few|TRBD1|TRBV19
TGTGCCAGTAGTTGGGACAGGGGAATCGCTGAAGCTTTCTTT
CASSWDRGIAEAFF
>TRBJ1-1|NA|TRBD1|TRBV9
TGTGCCAGCAGCGTAGGGACAGGGAGGGACACTGAAGCTTTCTTT
CASSVGTGRDTEAFF
>TRBJ2-2|NA|NA|TRBV5-1
TGCGCCAGCAGCGCGGTGGCCGGGGAGCTGTTTTTT
CASSAVAGELFF
>TRBJ1-5|NA|TRBD1|TRBV28
TGTGCCAGCTCGGGACAGATCAATCAGCCCCAGCATTTT
CASSGQINQPQHF
>TRBJ1-2|NA|NA|TRBV4-1
TGCGCCAGCAGCCAAGATTTTTCGGGGTTCTATGGCTACACCTTC
CASSQDFSGFYGYTF
>TRBJ1-5|NA|NA|TRBV6-5
TGTGCCAGCATGTCAGGGATCAATCAGCCCCAGCATTTT
CASMSGINQPQHF
>TRBJ2-5|NA|TRBD2|TRBV6-5
TGTGCCAGCGGGTTCCTGACTAGCGGCCAAGAGACCCAGTACTTC
CASGFLTSGQETQYF
>TRBJ2-7|NA|TRBD2|TRBV7-6
TGTGCCAGCAGCCGCCCGACTAGCGGGAGCTACGAGCAGTACTTC
CASSRPTSGSYEQYF
>TRBJ2-7|NA|TRBD1|TRBV7-9
TGTGCCAGCAGCCCAGACGAACAGGGGGCTCACGAGCAGTACTTC
CASSPDEQGAHEQYF
>TRBJ2-1|NA|TRBD2|TRBV5-6
TGTGCCAGCAGCTTGGGGGCTAGCGGACAATACAATGAGCAGTTCTTC
CASSLGASGQYNEQFF
>TRBJ2-7|NA|TRBD2|TRBV18
TGTGCCAGCTCACCCGCAGATGGACTAGCGGGGAACGAGCAGTACTTC
CASSPADGLAGNEQYF
>TRBJ1-5|NA|NA|TRBV15
TGTGCCACCAGGACTGGGGGGAACGGCAATCAGCCCCAGCATTTT
CATRTGGNGNQPQHF
>TRBJ2-4|once|NA|TRBV7-9
TGTGCCAGCAGCTTAGCTGGCAGGGTGATAGGCGGCATTCAGTACTTC
CASSLAGRVIGGIQYF
>TRBJ2-7|NA|TRBD2|TRBV5-1
TGCGCCAGCAGCCGGGAGCGGGGGAGCCGCGAGCAGTACTTC
CASSRERGSREQYF
>TRBJ1-2|NA|NA|TRBV9
TGTGCCAGCGAGGGGGGGCTGGACTATGGCTACACCTTC
CASEGGLDYGYTF
>TRBJ1-3|NA|TRBD1|TRBV27
TGTGCCAGCAGTGAAGCCGGGACAGGGGCCGGAAACACCATATATTTT
CASSEAGTGAGNTIYF
>TRBJ2-7|NA|TRBD2|TRBV9
TGTGCCAGCAGCGTAGGACTAGCGGGTAACTCCTACGAGCAGTACTTC
CASSVGLAGNSYEQYF
>TRBJ1-1|NA|TRBD1|TRBV2
TGTGCCAGCCGAACCTACAGGGGAGCTTTCTTT
CASRTYRGAFF
>TRBJ1-1|NA|TRBD1|TRBV7-9
TGTGCCAGCAGCTTCTGGTCGGGACAGGGGGCTGAAGCTTTCTTT
CASSFWSGQGAEAFF
>TRBJ2-7|NA|TRBD1|TRBV2
TGTGCCAGCAGTGAGGGACAGGGCCGATACGAGCAGTACTTC
CASSEGQGRYEQYF
>TRBJ2-5|NA|TRBD2|TRBV7-8
TGTGCCAGCAGCCCGGGACTAGCGGGGCTCCAAGAGACCCAGTACTTC
CASSPGLAGLQETQYF
>TRBJ2-3|NA|TRBD1|TRBV6-5
TGTGCCAGCTATAGACAGGGGGCAGATACGCAGTATTTT
CASYRQGADTQYF
>TRBJ1-1|few|TRBD1|TRBV7-2
TGTGCCAGCAGCCTCAGGGGGATGAACACTGAAGCTTTCTTT
CASSLRGMNTEAFF
>TRBJ1-1|few|NA|TRBV7-9
TGTGCCAGCAGCTTAGGGGCAGGGCGAGGGAACACTGAAGCTTTCTTT
CASSLGAGRGNTEAFF
>TRBJ1-2|NA|NA|TRBV9
TGTGCCAGCAGCGTAGAGAAGGAGAGCTATGGCTACACCTTC
CASSVEKESYGYTF
>TRBJ2-2|NA|TRBD1|TRBV9
TGTGCCAGCAGCGTTCAGACAGGGTTAGACACCGGGGAGCTGTTTTTT
CASSVQTGLDTGELFF
>TRBJ1-3|NA|NA|TRBV10-1
TGCGCCAGCAGTGCGACAGCCTCTGGAAACACCATATATTTT
CASSATASGNTIYF
>TRBJ2-5|NA|NA|TRBV6-5
TGTGCCAGCGGCTACAGGGCCGAGACCCAGTACTTC
CASGYRAETQYF
>TRBJ1-3|NA|NA|TRBV5-4
TGTGCCAGCAGCTTGACAGGCTCTGGAAACACCATATATTTT
CASSLTGSGNTIYF
>TRBJ1-3|NA|NA|TRBV11-2
TGTGCCAGCAGCCATGGGCCCGGATCCGGAAACACCATATATTTT
CASSHGPGSGNTIYF
>TRBJ2-3|NA|TRBD1|TRBV4-1
TGCGCCAGCAGCCCCCGGACAGGAGCAGATACGCAGTATTTT
CASSPRTGADTQYF
>TRBJ2-7|NA|TRBD1|TRBV7-9
TGTGCCAGCAGCCCCCGGGACAGGCTTTCCTACGAGCAGTACTTC
CASSPRDRLSYEQYF